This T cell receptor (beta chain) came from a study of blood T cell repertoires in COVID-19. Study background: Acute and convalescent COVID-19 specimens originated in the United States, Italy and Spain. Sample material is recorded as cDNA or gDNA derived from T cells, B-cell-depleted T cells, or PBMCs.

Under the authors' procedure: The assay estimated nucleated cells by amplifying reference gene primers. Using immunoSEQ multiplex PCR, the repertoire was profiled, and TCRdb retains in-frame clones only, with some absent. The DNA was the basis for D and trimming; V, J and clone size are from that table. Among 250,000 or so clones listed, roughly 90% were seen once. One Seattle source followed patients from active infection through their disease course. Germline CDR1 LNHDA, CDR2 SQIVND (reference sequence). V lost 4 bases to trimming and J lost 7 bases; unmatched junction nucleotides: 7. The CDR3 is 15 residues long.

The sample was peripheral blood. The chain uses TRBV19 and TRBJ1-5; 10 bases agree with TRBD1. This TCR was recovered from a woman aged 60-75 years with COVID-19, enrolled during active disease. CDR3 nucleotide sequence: TGTGCCAGTAGTAAGGACAGGGGGACTCCCCAGCCCCAGCATTTT. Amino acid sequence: CASSKDRGTPQPQHF. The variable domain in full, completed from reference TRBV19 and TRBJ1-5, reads DGGITQSPKYLFRKEGQNVTLSCEQNLNHDAMYWYRQDPGQGLRLIYYSQIVNDFQKGDIAEGYSVSREKKESFPLTVTSAQKNPTAFYLCASSKDRGTPQPQHFGDGTRLSIL.